The present T cell receptor (beta chain) was sequenced within a study of T-cell memory formation after mild COVID-19. General observations from the study: Balance between CD4 and CD8 was seen in clones contracting day 15 to 85, and a CD4+ lean was seen in later expanders.

The V gene's germline CDR1 is MNHNS and CDR2 SASEGT. The CDR3 consists of 13 residues. The ends were cut back, 4 bases at V and 7 bases at J, with 11 bases in the middle. TCRdb used MiXCR to reprocess the 5' RACE reads, holding one entry per CDR3 protein. The sample lists 280,000 or so distinct CDR3 sequences; 8% to 9% were seen once. A word on this clonotype: Its cognate antigen is unknown.

The sample comprised PBMCs or a T cell subset sorted from them (not recorded which). The chain employs TRBV6-1 and TRBJ1-5; tentative D call: TRBD1 (6 bases). The sequence was collected from a man younger than 30 who had mild COVID-19 (a few samples of this study predate the infection). Cell type and time point are not known. For the CDR3, the DNA is TGTGCCAGCAGTGGGGTCCAGGGGCAGCCCCAGCATTTT. It encodes CASSGVQGQPQHF.